This T cell receptor beta chain was documented in a study of blood T cell repertoires in COVID-19. Turning to the study itself: From the United States, Italy and Spain came samples of acute and convalescent COVID-19. The analysed material was cDNA or gDNA that came from T cells, B-cell-depleted T cells, or PBMCs.

Methods used by the authors: Estimation of nucleated cell counts was performed using reference gene primer amplification. Some clones are missing from TCRdb's copy, which holds only in-frame ones; the method was immunoSEQ multiplex PCR. V, J and clone size derive from that table, while D and trimming were established from the DNA sequence. Counted here are 150,000 or so clones, 84% occurring once; the ten biggest clones make up less than 9%. CDR1 and CDR2 from the germline V gene are MNHEY and SMNVEV (reference sequence). Trimming removed 4 bases from V and 7 bases from J; junction bases left unmatched: 10. The CDR3 contains 15 residues.

The receptor was isolated from a man aged 35-49 years who had recovered from COVID-19. This chain links TRBV27 with TRBJ2-7, with 10 positions matching TRBD2. The sample taken for sequencing was peripheral blood. CDR3 residues: CASSSVAGGNGEQYF. In nucleotides, the CDR3 is TGTGCCAGCAGTTCGGTAGCGGGAGGTAATGGAGAGCAGTACTTC.